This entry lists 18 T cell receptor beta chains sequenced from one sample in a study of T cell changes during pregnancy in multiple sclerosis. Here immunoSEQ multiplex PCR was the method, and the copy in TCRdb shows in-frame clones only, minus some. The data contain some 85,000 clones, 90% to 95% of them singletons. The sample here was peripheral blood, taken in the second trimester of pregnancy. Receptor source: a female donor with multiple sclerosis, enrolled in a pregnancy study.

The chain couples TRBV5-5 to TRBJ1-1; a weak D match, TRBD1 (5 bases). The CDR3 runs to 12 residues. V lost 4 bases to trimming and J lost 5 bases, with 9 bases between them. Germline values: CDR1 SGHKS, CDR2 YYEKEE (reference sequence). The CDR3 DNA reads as TGTGCCAGCAGCCCCGGGGGGACTGAAGCTTTCTTT. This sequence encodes CASSPGGTEAFF. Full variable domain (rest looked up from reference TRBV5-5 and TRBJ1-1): DAGVTQSPTHLIKTRGQQVTLRCSPISGHKSVSWYQQVLGQGPQFIFQYYEKEERGRGNFPDRFSARQFPNYSSELNVNALLLGDSALYLCASSPGGTEAFFGQGTRLTVV.

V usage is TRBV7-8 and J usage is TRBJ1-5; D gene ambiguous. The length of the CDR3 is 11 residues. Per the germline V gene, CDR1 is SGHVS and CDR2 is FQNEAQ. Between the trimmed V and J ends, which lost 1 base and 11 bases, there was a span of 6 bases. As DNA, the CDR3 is TGTGCCAGCAGCTTAGGAGAGACCCAGCATTTT. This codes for CASSLGETQHF.

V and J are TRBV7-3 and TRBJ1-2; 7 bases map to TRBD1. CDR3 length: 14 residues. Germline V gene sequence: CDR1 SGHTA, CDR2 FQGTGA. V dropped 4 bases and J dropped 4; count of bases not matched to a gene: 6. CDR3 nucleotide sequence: TGTGCCAGCAGCTATCCAGGGGGGCTCTATGGCTACACCTTC. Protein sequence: CASSYPGGLYGYTF.

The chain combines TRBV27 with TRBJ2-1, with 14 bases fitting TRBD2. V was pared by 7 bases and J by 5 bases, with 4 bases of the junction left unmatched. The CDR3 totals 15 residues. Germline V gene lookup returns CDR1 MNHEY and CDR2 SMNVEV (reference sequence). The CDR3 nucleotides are TGTGCCAGCACCGGGGGACTAGCGGGAGACAATGAGCAGTTCTTC. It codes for CASTGGLAGDNEQFF.

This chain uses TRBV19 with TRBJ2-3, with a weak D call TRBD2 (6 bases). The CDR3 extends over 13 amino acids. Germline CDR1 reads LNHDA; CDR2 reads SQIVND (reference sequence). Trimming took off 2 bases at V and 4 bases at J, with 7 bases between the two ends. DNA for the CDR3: TGTGCCAGTAGTATATCGGGGGCAGATACGCAGTATTTT. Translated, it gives CASSISGADTQYF.

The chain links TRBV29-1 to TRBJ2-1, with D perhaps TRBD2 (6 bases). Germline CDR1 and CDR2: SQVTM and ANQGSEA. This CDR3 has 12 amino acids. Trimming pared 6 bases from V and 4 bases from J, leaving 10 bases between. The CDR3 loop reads CSVSSGYNEQFF. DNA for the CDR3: TGCAGCGTGTCGAGCGGGTACAATGAGCAGTTCTTC.

The CDR3 reads CASSLATGAYGYTF. CDR3 nucleotides: TGTGCCAGCAGCTTAGCGACAGGGGCCTATGGCTACACCTTC. This rearrangement joins TRBV7-9 to TRBJ1-2; 8 bases line up with TRBD1. The germline V gene encodes CDR1 SEHNR and CDR2 FQNEAQ (reference sequence). The CDR3 sequence is 14 residues long. Trimming cost V 0 bases and J 4 bases; bases outside gene matches: 1.

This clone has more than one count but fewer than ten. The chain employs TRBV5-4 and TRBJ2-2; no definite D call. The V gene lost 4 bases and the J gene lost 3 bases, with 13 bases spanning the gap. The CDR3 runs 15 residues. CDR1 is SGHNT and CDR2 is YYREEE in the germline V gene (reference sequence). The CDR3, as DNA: TGTGCCAGCAGCCCACGGGTTGGCCACACCGGGGAGCTGTTTTTT. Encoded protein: CASSPRVGHTGELFF.

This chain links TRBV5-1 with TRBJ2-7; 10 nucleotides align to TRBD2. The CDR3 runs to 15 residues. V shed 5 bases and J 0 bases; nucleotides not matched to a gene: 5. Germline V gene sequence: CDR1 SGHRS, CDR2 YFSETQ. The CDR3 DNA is TGCGCCAGCAGACCCCGGACTAGCGGCTCCTACGAGCAGTACTTC. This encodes CASRPRTSGSYEQYF.

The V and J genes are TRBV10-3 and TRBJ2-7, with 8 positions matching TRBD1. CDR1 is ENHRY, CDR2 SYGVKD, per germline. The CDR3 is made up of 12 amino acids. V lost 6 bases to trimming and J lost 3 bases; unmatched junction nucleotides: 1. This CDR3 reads CAISGQGYEQYF. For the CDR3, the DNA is TGTGCCATCAGCGGACAGGGCTACGAGCAGTACTTC.

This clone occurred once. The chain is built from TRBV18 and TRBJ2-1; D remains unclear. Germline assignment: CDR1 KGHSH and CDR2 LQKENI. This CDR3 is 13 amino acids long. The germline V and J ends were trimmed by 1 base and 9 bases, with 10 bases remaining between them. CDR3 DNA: TGTGCCAGCTCACCACAATTAGTTCCTGAGCAGTTCTTC. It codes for CASSPQLVPEQFF.

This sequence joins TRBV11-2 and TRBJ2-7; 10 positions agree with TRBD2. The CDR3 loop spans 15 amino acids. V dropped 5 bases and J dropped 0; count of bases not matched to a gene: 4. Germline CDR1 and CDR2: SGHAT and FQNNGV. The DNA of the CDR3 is TGTGCCAGCAGCGGACTAGCGGACAGCTCCTACGAGCAGTACTTC. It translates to CASSGLADSSYEQYF.

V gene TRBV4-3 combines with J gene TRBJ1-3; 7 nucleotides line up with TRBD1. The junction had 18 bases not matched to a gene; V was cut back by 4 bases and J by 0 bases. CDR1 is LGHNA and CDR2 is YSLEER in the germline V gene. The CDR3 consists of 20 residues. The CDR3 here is CASSLYPHDSGTVSGNTIYF. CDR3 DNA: TGCGCCAGCAGCCTATACCCCCATGATTCCGGGACAGTCTCTGGAAACACCATATATTTT.

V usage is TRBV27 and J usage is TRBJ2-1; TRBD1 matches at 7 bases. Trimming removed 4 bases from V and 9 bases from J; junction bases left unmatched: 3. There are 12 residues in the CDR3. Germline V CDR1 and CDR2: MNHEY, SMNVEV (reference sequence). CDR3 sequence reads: CASSYGTAEQFF. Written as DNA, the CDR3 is TGTGCCAGCAGTTACGGGACAGCTGAGCAGTTCTTC.

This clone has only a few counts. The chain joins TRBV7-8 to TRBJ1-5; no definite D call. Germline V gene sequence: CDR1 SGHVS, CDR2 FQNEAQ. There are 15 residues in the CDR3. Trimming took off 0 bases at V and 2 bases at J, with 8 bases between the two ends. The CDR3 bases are TGTGCCAGCAGCTTAGCTCGGGTCGGCAATCAGCCCCAGCATTTT. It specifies CASSLARVGNQPQHF. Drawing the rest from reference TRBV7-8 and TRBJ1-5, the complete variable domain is GAGVSQSPRYKVAKRGQDVALRCDPISGHVSLFWYQQALGQGPEFLTYFQNEAQLDKSGLPSDRFFAERPEGSVSTLKIQRTQQEDSAVYLCASSLARVGNQPQHFGDGTRLSIL.

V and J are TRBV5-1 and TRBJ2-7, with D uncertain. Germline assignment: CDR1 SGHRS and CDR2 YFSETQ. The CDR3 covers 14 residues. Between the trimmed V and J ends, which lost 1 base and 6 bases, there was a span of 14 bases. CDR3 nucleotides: TGCGCCAGCAGCTTGACTCCGCGAGCGACCGAGCAGTACTTC. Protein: CASSLTPRATEQYF. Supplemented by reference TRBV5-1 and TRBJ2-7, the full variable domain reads KAGVTQTPRYLIKTRGQQVTLSCSPISGHRSVSWYQQTPGQGLQFLFEYFSETQRNKGNFPGRFSGRQFSNSRSEMNVSTLELGDSALYLCASSLTPRATEQYFGPGTRLTVT.

CDR3 DNA sequence: TGTGCCAGCAGCTTTGGACAGGGCACAGATACGCAGTATTTT. This codes for CASSFGQGTDTQYF. The chain uses TRBV7-8 and TRBJ2-3; 7 nucleotides line up with TRBD1. The CDR3 contains 14 residues. The junction had 1 base not matched to a gene; V was cut back by 3 bases and J by 1 base. The germline gives CDR1 SGHVS, CDR2 FQNEAQ.

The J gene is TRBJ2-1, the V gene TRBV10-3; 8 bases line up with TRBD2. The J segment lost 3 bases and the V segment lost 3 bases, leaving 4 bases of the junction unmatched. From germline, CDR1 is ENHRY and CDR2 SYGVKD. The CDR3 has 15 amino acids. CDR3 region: CAISEGLAGYNEQFF. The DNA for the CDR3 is TGTGCCATCAGTGAAGGGCTAGCGGGCTACAATGAGCAGTTCTTC.